This TCR beta chain was captured in a study of Graves' ophthalmopathy and Graves' hyperthyroidism. Trimming stripped 6 bases from V and 5 bases from J, with 22 bases between. The CDR3 covers 16 residues. Many counts were recorded for this clonotype. RNA transcripts yielded amplified TCR beta CDR3 regions. HTBI primers were employed in first-round RT-PCR, then a second-round multiplex PCR followed. TCRdb recomputed calls from the multiplex PCR reads with MiXCR, one row per CDR3 protein. The sample lists roughly 410,000 distinct CDR3 sequences; 15% were seen once. The sample consisted of peripheral blood. The rearrangement uses TRBV12-3 or TRBV12-4 and TRBJ2-5; D gene ambiguous. This receptor was taken from a woman younger than 35 with stable Graves' hyperthyroidism. The CDR3 region is CASSLFGPNSAETQYF. The CDR3 region has the DNA TGTGCCAGCAGCCTCTTCGGACCGAACTCCGCGGAGACCCAGTACTTC.